Listed here is a single T cell receptor beta chain. The junction does not match germline at one end; this may be a read error. The data belong to a study of blood T cell repertoires in COVID-19. The CDR3 spans 14 residues. CDR1 is SNHLY and CDR2 is FYNNEI in the germline V gene. Profiling relied on immunoSEQ multiplex PCR, and the TCRdb table lists in-frame clones only, not all of them. The data contain about 54,000 clones, 85% to 95% of them singletons. The source material was peripheral blood. The TCR sequence derives from a man between 50 and 59 years old with acute or convalescent COVID-19. The chain links TRBV2 to TRBJ1-6; 9 positions agree with TRBD1. The CDR3 loop reads CASKGTGYSSPLHF. The CDR3 DNA reads as TGTGCCAGCAAGGGGACAGGGTATAGTTCACCCCTCCACTTT.